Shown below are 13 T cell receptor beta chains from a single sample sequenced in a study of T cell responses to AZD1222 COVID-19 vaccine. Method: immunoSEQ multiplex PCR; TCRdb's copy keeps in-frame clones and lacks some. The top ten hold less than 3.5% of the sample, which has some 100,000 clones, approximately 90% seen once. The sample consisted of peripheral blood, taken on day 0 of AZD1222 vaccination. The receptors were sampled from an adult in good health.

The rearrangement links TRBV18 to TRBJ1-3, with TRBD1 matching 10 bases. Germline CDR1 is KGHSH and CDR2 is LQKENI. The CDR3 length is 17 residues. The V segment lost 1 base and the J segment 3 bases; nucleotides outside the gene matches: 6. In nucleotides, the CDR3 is TGTGCCAGCTCACCACGGAGACAGGGGGCAAGTGGAAACACCATATATTTT. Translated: CASSPRRQGASGNTIYF.

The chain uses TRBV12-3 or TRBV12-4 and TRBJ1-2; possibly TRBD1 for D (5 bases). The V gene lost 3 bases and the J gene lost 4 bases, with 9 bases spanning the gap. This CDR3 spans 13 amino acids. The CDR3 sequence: CASSLVGVYGYTF. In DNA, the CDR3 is TGTGCCAGCAGTTTGGTAGGGGTCTATGGCTACACCTTC.

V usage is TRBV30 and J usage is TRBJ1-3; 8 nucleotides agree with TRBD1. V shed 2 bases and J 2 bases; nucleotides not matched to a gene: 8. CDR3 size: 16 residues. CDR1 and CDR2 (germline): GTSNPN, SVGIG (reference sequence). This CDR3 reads CAWSQPTGAPGNTIYF. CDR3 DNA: TGTGCCTGGAGTCAACCGACAGGGGCCCCTGGAAACACCATATATTTT.

The CDR3 is CASSPPGPPPGTGELFF. The CDR3 DNA reads as TGTGCCAGCTCACCACCGGGACCACCCCCAGGCACCGGGGAGCTGTTTTTT. The chain has TRBV18 and TRBJ2-2; D possibly uses TRBD1 or TRBD2 (5 bases each). V dropped 0 bases and J dropped 4 bases, with 15 bases sitting between them. Germline V CDR1 and CDR2: KGHSH, LQKENI. The CDR3 is 17 residues long.

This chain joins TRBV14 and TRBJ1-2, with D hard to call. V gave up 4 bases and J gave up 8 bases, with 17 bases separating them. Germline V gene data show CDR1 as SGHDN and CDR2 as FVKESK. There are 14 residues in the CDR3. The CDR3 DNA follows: TGTGCCAGCAGCCCTTATGCGGAGGCCTACGGCTACACCTTC. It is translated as CASSPYAEAYGYTF.

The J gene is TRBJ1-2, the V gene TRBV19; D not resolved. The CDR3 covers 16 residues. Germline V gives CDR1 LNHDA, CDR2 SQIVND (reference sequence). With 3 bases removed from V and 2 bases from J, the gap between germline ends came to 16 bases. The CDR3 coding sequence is TGTGCCAGTAGTATTAGCGGTTCGGACTCGAACTATGGCTACACCTTC. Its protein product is CASSISGSDSNYGYTF.

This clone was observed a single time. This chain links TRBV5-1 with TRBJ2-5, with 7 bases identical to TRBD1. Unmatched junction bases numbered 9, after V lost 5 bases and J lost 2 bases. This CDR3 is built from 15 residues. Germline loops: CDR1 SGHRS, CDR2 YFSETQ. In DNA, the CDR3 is TGCGCCAGCAGGGGACAGTCCCAGTTTCAAGAGACCCAGTACTTC. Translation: CASRGQSQFQETQYF.

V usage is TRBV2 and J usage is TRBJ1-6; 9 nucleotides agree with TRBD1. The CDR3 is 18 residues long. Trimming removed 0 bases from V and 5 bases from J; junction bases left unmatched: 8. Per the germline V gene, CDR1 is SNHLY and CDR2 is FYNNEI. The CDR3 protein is CASSEAGDRAVDNSPLHF. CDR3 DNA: TGTGCCAGCAGTGAAGCGGGGGACAGGGCCGTTGATAATTCACCCCTCCACTTT.

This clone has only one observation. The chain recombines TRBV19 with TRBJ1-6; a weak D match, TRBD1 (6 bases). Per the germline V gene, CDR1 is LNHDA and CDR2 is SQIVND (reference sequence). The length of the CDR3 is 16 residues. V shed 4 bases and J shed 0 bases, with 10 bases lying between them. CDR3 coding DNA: TGTGCCAGTAGTAATACAGGGAGCTCCTATAATTCACCCCTCCACTTT. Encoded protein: CASSNTGSSYNSPLHF.

The CDR3 region has the DNA TGTGCCAGCAGCCTACGCAGGGTAGCTGGAAACACCATATATTTT. Translated, it gives CASSLRRVAGNTIYF. This chain connects TRBV3-1 (or the pseudogene TRBV3-2) to TRBJ1-3; weak D call: TRBD1 (5 bases). CDR1 is LGHDT and CDR2 is YNNKEL in the germline V gene (reference sequence). Trimming shortened V by 4 bases and J by 2 bases, and 12 bases separated the two germline ends. This CDR3 comprises 15 residues.

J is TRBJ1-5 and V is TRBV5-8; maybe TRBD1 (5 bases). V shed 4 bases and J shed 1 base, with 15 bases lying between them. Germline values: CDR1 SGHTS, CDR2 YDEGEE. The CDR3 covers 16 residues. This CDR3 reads CASSPVRGNSNQPQHF. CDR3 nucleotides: TGTGCCAGCAGCCCGGTCCGGGGGAACAGCAATCAGCCCCAGCATTTT.

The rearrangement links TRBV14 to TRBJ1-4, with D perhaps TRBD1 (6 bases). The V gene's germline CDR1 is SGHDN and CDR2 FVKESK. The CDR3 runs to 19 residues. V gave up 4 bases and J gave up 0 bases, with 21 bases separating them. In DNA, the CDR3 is TGTGCCAGCAGCCCATTCCCCCCGGGACAAGTTACAACTAATGAAAAACTGTTTTTT. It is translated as CASSPFPPGQVTTNEKLFF.

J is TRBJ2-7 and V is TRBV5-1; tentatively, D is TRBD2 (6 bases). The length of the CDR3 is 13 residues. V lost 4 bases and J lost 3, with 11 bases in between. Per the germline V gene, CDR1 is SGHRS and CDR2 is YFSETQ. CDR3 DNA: TGCGCCAGCAGCCTACCGGGACTCTACGAGCAGTACTTC. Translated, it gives CASSLPGLYEQYF.